This T cell receptor beta chain appears in the sequencing data of a study of glioma-infiltrating T cells. Amplification of TCR alpha and beta CDR3 regions from RNA used iRepertoire nested multiplex PCR. TCRdb ran MiXCR on the multiplex PCR reads and lists one entry per CDR3 protein. The sample records some 11,000 distinct CDR3 sequences, around 27% being singletons. From germline, CDR1 is SQVTM and CDR2 ANQGSEA. There are 12 residues in the CDR3. Trimming left V 7 bases short and J 5 bases short, with 14 bases between. The sequence was collected from a human donor with low-grade glioma or glioblastoma, undergoing nonglioma brain surgery, or in good health (not recorded which). The rearrangement uses TRBV29-1 and TRBJ2-5; TRBD2 is a possible D gene (7 bases). The sequencing input was glioma tissue, nonneoplastic brain tissue, or PBMCs (not recorded which). This CDR3 reads CSARTGGETQYF. Here the CDR3 DNA reads TGCAGCGCCAGAACGGGGGGCGAGACCCAGTACTTC.